The 2 T cell receptor beta chains listed next were all sequenced from one sample in a study of blood T cell repertoires in COVID-19. Clones were read by immunoSEQ multiplex PCR, and TCRdb kept only the in-frame ones, dropping some. The sample has around 300,000 clones, about nine tenths seen once. The sample comprised peripheral blood. These receptors originate from a man aged 18 to 30 with active or convalescent COVID-19.

This chain joins TRBV27 and TRBJ2-5, with 8 bases fitting TRBD1. The V gene's germline CDR1 is MNHEY and CDR2 SMNVEV (reference sequence). CDR3 length: 16 amino acids. Trimming removed 2 bases from V and 5 bases from J; junction bases left unmatched: 10. The CDR3 DNA follows: TGTGCCAGCAGTTTAATCCGGCGGACAGGGCGGGAGACCCAGTACTTC. It translates to CASSLIRRTGRETQYF.

In DNA form, the CDR3 reads TGTGCCAGCAGTACTGGACAGGGGCTCGACAATGAGCAGTTCTTC. It yields the protein CASSTGQGLDNEQFF. This chain connects TRBV6-5 to TRBJ2-1; 9 bases align to TRBD1. The CDR3 covers 15 residues. Germline-derived CDR1 and CDR2 are MNHEY and SVGAGI. The V segment lost 5 bases and the J segment 5 bases; nucleotides outside the gene matches: 7.